These 11 T cell receptor beta chains share one sample of origin, sequenced in a study of blood T cells in healthy people across ages (dated by TCRdb to 2015 to 2017). Library method: 5' RACE. The run used an Illumina HiSeq 2500. The second PCR ran for about 6 to 12 cycles and used a J-beta primer mix along with a sample-barcoded 5' primer. TCRdb applied fastp at Q25 and MiXCR to the public reads, then kept only in-frame beta chains. Every distinct CDR3 protein forms one entry, paired with its most common genes and DNA. The sample records 1.5 million or so distinct CDR3 sequences, 42% of which are singletons. Clones ranked in the top ten supply 4% of the sample. The specimen was blood. These receptors were obtained from a woman younger than 35 in good health.

The V and J genes are TRBV9 and TRBJ1-2; 8 bases are a match to TRBD1. The CDR3 runs to 13 residues. V was clipped by 1 base and J by 6 bases; unmatched bases: 2. Looked up from germline, CDR1 is SGDLS and CDR2 is YYNGEE. The CDR3 is CASSVQTGDGYTF. The CDR3 region has the DNA TGTGCCAGCAGCGTACAGACAGGGGATGGCTACACCTTC.

This clonotype turned up a few times. This sequence joins TRBV12-3 or TRBV12-4 and TRBJ2-7; D is unclear. The V end lost 6 bases, the J end lost 0 bases, and 12 bases lay between the germline ends. This CDR3 is 14 amino acids long. CDR3 sequence reads: CASSGVATSYEQYF. Here the CDR3 DNA reads TGTGCCAGCAGCGGAGTGGCTACCTCCTACGAGCAGTACTTC.

This rearrangement joins TRBV29-1 to TRBJ1-1; D perhaps matches TRBD1 (6 bases). Germline V CDR1 and CDR2: SQVTM, ANQGSEA. The CDR3 consists of 14 residues. V was cut by 4 bases and J by 4 bases, with 16 bases left in between. The CDR3 region is CSVVFQGLGTEAFF. For the CDR3, the DNA is TGCAGCGTTGTATTTCAGGGGCTGGGCACTGAAGCTTTCTTT.

This chain connects TRBV29-1 to TRBJ2-5; D is possibly TRBD2 (6 bases). The CDR3 has 14 amino acids. The V gene lost 3 bases and the J gene lost 2 bases, with 13 bases spanning the gap. Germline V gives CDR1 SQVTM, CDR2 ANQGSEA. CDR3 residues: CSVEGGAVQETQYF. The CDR3 nucleotides are TGCAGCGTTGAGGGAGGTGCAGTTCAAGAGACCCAGTACTTC.

V usage is TRBV7-2 and J usage is TRBJ1-1; D is possibly TRBD1 (5 bases). The CDR3 sequence is 14 residues long. Germline V CDR1 and CDR2: SGHTA, FQGNSA. Trimming took 0 bases from V and 2 from J, leaving 7 bases between them. The CDR3: CASSLAGENTEAFF. The DNA for the CDR3 is TGTGCCAGCAGCTTAGCGGGGGAAAACACTGAAGCTTTCTTT.

This clonotype was counted only a few times. The chain links TRBV24-1 to TRBJ2-2; D is uncertain. This CDR3 comprises 12 residues. CDR1 is KGHDR, CDR2 SFDVKD, per germline. Trimming stripped 7 bases from V and 1 base from J, with 3 bases between. CDR3: CATRRNTGELFF. DNA for the CDR3: TGTGCCACCAGGCGGAACACCGGGGAGCTGTTTTTT.

This clonotype has at least ten counts. The rearrangement links TRBV20-1 to TRBJ2-1; no clear D gene. CDR3 size: 15 residues. The germline V and J ends were trimmed by 0 bases and 1 base, with 10 bases remaining between them. The germline gives CDR1 DFQATT, CDR2 SNEGSKA (reference sequence). The CDR3 is CSARDLSYSYNEQFF. In DNA, the CDR3 is TGCAGTGCTAGAGATTTAAGCTATTCCTACAATGAGCAGTTCTTC.

J is TRBJ1-5 and V is TRBV4-1, with D maybe TRBD1 (6 bases). Germline V CDR1 and CDR2: MGHRA, YSYEKL. This CDR3 region has 16 residues. The germline V and J ends were trimmed by 3 bases and 4 bases, with 16 bases remaining between them. Here the CDR3 reads CASSQYREVSNQPQHF. In nucleotides, the CDR3 is TGCGCCAGCAGCCAGTACAGGGAAGTTAGTAATCAGCCCCAGCATTTT.

J is TRBJ2-2 and V is TRBV10-3; D is ambiguous. Germline values: CDR1 ENHRY, CDR2 SYGVKD. This CDR3 has 14 residues. The V and J ends lost 3 bases and 4 bases respectively, with 9 bases between them. CDR3 protein: CAISEGLGTGELFF. CDR3 bases: TGTGCCATCAGTGAAGGCCTCGGCACCGGGGAGCTGTTTTTT.

This clonotype was detected a few times. V is TRBV7-9 and J is TRBJ2-5; D uncertain. The J call may be faulty, since TRBJ2-7 better matches the DNA end. This CDR3 comprises 14 residues. The germline gives CDR1 SEHNR, CDR2 FQNEAQ (reference sequence). The CDR3 nucleotides read TGTGCCAGCAGGAAGGCAGAAAACACCGACGAGCAGTACTTC. Translating gives CASRKAENTDEQYF.

This chain links TRBV5-1 with TRBJ1-1; 11 positions match TRBD1. V gave up 3 bases and J gave up 0 bases; unmatched junction bases: 4. This CDR3 is 16 amino acids long. Germline loops: CDR1 SGHRS, CDR2 YFSETQ. CDR3 coding DNA: TGCGCCAGCAGCTCAGGACAGGGGGCTGTGAACACTGAAGCTTTCTTT. Amino acid sequence: CASSSGQGAVNTEAFF.